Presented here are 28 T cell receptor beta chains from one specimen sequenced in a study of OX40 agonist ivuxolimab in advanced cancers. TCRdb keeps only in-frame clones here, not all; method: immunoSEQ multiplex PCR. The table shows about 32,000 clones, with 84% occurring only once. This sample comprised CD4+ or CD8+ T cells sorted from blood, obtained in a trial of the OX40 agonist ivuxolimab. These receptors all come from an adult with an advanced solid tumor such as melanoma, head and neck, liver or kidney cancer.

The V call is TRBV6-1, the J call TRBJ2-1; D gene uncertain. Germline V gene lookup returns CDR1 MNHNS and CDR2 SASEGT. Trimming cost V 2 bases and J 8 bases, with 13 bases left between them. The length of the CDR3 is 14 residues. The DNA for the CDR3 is TGTGCCAGCAGTGAATCTGGCAGTGTCGATGAGCAGTTCTTC. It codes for CASSESGSVDEQFF.

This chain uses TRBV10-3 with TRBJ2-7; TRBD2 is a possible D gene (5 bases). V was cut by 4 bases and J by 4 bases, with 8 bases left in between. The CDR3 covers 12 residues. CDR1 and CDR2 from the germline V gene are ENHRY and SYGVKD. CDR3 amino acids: CAISARDYEQYF. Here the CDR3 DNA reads TGTGCCATCAGTGCCCGGGATTACGAGCAGTACTTC.

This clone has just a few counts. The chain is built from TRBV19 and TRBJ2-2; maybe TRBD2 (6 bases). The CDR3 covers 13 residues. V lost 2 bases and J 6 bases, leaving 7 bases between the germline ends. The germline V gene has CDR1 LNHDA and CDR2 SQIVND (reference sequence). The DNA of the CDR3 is TGTGCCAGTAGTATACGGGGGTCCGGGGAGCTGTTTTTT. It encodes CASSIRGSGELFF.

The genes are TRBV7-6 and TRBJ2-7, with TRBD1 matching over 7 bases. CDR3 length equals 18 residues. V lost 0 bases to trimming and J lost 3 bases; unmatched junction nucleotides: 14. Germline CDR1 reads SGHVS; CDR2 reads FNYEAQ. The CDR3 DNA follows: TGTGCCAGCAGCTTAGCAGCTTCGCCAGGGGGAAAGGGCTACGAGCAGTACTTC. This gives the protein CASSLAASPGGKGYEQYF.

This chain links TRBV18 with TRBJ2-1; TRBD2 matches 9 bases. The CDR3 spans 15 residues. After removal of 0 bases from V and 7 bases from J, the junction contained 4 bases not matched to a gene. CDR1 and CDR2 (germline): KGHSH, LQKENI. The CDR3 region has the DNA TGTGCCAGCTCACCACCGGGCGGGGGGGCAAATGAGCAGTTCTTC. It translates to CASSPPGGGANEQFF.

The CDR3 region has the DNA TGTGCCAGCAGTGAAGCGGGCAGTAGCTCCTACGAGCAGTACTTC. This sequence encodes CASSEAGSSSYEQYF. The chain has TRBV2 and TRBJ2-7; D is unclear. V was clipped by 0 bases and J by 0 bases, with 9 bases between them. Germline values: CDR1 SNHLY, CDR2 FYNNEI. The CDR3 is made up of 15 amino acids. Using reference TRBV2 and TRBJ2-7 for the parts outside the CDR3, the full variable domain is EPEVTQTPSHQVTQMGQEVILRCVPISNHLYFYWYRQILGQKVEFLVSFYNNEISEKSEIFDDQFSVERPDGSNFTLKIRSTKLEDSAMYFCASSEAGSSSYEQYFGPGTRLTVT.

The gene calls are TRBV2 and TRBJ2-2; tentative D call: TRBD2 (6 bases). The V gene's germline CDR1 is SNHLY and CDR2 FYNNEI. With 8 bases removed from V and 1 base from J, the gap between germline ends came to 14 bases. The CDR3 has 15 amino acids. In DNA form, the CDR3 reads TGTGCCAGCCGACTAGGGAGTAGGAACACCGGGGAGCTGTTTTTT. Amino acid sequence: CASRLGSRNTGELFF.

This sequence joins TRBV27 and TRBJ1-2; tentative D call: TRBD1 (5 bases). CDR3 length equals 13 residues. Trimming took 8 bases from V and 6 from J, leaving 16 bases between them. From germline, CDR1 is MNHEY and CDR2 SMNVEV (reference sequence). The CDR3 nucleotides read TGTGCCAGCGTATCCAGGTGGGGGGATGGCTACACCTTC. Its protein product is CASVSRWGDGYTF.

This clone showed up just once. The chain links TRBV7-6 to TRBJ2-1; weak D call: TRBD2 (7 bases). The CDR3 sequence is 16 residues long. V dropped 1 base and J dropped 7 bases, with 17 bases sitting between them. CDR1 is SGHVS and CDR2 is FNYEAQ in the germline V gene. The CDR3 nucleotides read TGTGCCAGCAGCTTAGAGGGGGGGGCCCAAGGGAATGAGCAGTTCTTC. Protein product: CASSLEGGAQGNEQFF.

The CDR3 DNA sequence: TGTGCCAGCAGTGTCATGGGCAGCCACCAGTACTTC. This codes for CASSVMGSHQYF. The rearrangement joins TRBV7-9 to TRBJ2-7; the D is unclear. Per the germline V gene, CDR1 is SEHNR and CDR2 is FQNEAQ (reference sequence). The V and J ends lost 6 bases and 10 bases respectively, with 16 bases between them. The CDR3 totals 12 residues.

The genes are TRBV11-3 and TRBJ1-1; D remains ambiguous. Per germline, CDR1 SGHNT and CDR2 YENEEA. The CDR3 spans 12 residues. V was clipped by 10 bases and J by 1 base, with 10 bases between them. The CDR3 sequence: CATGQQNTEAFF. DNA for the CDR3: TGTGCCACTGGGCAGCAGAACACTGAAGCTTTCTTT.

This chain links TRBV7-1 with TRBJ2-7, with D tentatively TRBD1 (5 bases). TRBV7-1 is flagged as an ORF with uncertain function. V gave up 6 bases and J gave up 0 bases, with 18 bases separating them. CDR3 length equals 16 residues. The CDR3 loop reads CASSYKGYAFSYEQYF. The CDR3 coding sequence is TGTGCCAGCAGTTACAAGGGGTACGCATTCTCCTACGAGCAGTACTTC.

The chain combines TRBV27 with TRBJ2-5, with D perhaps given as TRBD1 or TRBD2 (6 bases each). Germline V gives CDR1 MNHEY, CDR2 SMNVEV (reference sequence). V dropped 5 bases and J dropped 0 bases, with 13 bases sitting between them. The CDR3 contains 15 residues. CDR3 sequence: CASSPLGGYQETQYF. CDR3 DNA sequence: TGTGCCAGCAGTCCGTTAGGGGGGTACCAAGAGACCCAGTACTTC.

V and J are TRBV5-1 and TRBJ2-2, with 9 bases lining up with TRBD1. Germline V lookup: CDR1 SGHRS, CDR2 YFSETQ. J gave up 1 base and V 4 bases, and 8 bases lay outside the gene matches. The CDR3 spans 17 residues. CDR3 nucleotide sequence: TGCGCCAGCAGCCTCTCTGGACAGGGGTGGAACACCGGGGAGCTGTTTTTT. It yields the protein CASSLSGQGWNTGELFF.

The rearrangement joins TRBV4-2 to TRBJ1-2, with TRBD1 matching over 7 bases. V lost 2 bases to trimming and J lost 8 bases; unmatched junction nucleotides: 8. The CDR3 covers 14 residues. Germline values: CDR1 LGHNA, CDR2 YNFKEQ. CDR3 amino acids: CASSQPDRVNGYTF. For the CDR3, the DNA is TGTGCCAGCAGCCAACCCGACAGGGTTAACGGCTACACCTTC.

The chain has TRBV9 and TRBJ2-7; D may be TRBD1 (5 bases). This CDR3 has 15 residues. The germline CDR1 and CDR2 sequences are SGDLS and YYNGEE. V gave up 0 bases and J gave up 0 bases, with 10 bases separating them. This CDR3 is CASSVGTSSSYEQYF. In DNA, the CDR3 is TGTGCCAGCAGCGTAGGGACAAGTAGCTCCTACGAGCAGTACTTC.

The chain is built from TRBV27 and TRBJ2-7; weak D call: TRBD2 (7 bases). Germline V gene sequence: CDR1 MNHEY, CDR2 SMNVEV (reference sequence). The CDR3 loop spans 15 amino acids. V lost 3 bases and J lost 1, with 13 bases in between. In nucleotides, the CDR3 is TGTGCCAGCAGTTTGGGGGGCGGGAGTTCCTACGAGCAGTACTTC. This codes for CASSLGGGSSYEQYF.

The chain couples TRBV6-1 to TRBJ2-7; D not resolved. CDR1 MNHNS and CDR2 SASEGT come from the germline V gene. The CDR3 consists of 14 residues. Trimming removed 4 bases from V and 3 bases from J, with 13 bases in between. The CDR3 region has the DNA TGTGCCAGCAGTGCGTCGCGTCAAGGCTACGAGCAGTACTTC. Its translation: CASSASRQGYEQYF.

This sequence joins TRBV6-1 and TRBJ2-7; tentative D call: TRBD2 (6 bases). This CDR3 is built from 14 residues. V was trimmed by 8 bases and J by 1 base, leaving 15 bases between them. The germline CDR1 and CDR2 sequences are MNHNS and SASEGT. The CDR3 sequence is CASVGREVSYEQYF. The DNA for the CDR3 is TGTGCCAGCGTAGGCAGGGAGGTATCCTACGAGCAGTACTTC.

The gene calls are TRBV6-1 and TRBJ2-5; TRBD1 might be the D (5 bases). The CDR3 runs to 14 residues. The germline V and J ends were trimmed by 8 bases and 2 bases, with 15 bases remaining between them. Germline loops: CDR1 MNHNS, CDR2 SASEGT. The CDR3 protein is CASGGAMIQETQYF. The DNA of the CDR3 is TGTGCCAGCGGTGGGGCCATGATACAAGAGACCCAGTACTTC.

CDR3 protein: CASSLGYGEGQPQHF. In nucleotides, the CDR3 is TGTGCCAGCAGCTTAGGGTACGGGGAAGGGCAGCCCCAGCATTTT. This rearrangement joins TRBV7-9 to TRBJ1-5; unclear D gene. Germline V gene data show CDR1 as SEHNR and CDR2 as FQNEAQ (reference sequence). The V end was cut by 1 base, the J end by 7 bases, with 14 bases between. The CDR3 length is 15 residues.

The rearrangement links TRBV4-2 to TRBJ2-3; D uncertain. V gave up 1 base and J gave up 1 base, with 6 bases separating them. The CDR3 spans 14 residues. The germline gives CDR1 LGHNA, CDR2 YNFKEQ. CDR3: CASSQGVGTDTQYF. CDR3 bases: TGTGCCAGCAGCCAAGGAGTGGGCACAGATACGCAGTATTTT.

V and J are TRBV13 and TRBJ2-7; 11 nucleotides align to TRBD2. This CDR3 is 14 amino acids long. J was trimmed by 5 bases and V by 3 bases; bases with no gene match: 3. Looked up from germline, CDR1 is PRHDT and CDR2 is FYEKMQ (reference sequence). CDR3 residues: CASSFLAGGDEQYF. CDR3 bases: TGTGCCAGCAGCTTTCTAGCGGGAGGAGACGAGCAGTACTTC.

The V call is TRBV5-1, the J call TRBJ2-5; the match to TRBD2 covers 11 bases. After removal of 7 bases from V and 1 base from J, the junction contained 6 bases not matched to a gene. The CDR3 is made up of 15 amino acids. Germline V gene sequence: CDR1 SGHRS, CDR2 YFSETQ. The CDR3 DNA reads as TGCGCCAGCGGTCTAGCGGGGGGCCTCCAAGAGACCCAGTACTTC. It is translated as CASGLAGGLQETQYF.

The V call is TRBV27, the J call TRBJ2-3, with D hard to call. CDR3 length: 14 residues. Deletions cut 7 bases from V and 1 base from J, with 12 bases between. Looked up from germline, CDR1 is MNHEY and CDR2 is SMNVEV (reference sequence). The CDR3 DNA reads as TGTGCCAGCACCCCTTTTGCAGGCACAGATACGCAGTATTTT. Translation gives CASTPFAGTDTQYF.

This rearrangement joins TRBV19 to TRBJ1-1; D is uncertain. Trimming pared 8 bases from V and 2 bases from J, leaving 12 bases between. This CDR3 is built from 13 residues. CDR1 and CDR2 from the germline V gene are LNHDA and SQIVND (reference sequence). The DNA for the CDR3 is TGTGCCAGTCGTCGGTGGGATAACACTGAAGCTTTCTTT. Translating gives CASRRWDNTEAFF.

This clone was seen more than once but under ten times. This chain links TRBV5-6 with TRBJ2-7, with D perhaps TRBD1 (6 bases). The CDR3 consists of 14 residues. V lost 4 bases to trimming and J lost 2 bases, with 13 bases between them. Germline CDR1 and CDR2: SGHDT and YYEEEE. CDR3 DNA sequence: TGTGCCAGCAGCCCCCTACAGGGTGCCTACGAGCAGTACTTC. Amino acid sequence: CASSPLQGAYEQYF.

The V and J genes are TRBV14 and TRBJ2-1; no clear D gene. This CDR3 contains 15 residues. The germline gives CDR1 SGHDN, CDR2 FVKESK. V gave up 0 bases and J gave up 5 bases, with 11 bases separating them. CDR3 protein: CASSQDYSRNNEQFF. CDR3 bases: TGTGCCAGCAGCCAAGATTACTCGCGGAACAATGAGCAGTTCTTC. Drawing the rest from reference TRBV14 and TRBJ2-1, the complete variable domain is EAGVTQFPSHSVIEKGQTVTLRCDPISGHDNLYWYRRVMGKEIKFLLHFVKESKQDESGMPNNRFLAERTGGTYSTLKVQPAELEDSGVYFCASSQDYSRNNEQFFGPGTRLTVL.